This entry lists 28 T cell receptor beta chains sequenced from one sample in a study of OX40 agonist ivuxolimab in advanced cancers. Here immunoSEQ multiplex PCR was the method, and the copy in TCRdb shows in-frame clones only, minus some. The table records 42,000 or so clones, over 75% of them present only once. The sample was CD4+ or CD8+ T cells sorted from blood, taken in a trial of the OX40 agonist ivuxolimab. These receptor sequences come from an adult with an advanced solid tumor such as melanoma, head and neck, liver or kidney cancer.

This clone qualifies as medium-sized. This chain links TRBV7-9 with TRBJ1-2, with D uncertain. The V gene's germline CDR1 is SEHNR and CDR2 FQNEAQ (reference sequence). There are 12 residues in the CDR3. V dropped 5 bases and J dropped 5 bases, with 9 bases sitting between them. In DNA form, the CDR3 reads TGTGCCAGCAGCAGCTCGCCTTATGGCTACACCTTC. Translated, it gives CASSSSPYGYTF.

The rearrangement joins TRBV18 to TRBJ1-1; TRBD1 agrees at 8 bases. The CDR3 consists of 14 residues. V gave up 3 bases and J gave up 5 bases; unmatched junction bases: 5. CDR1 KGHSH and CDR2 LQKENI come from the germline V gene. CDR3 DNA: TGTGCCAGCTCACCTATCAGGGGGCTTACTGAAGCTTTCTTT. Its protein product is CASSPIRGLTEAFF.

This clone was picked up one time. V and J are TRBV4-2 and TRBJ1-2, with 10 bases matching TRBD1. Germline CDR1 is LGHNA and CDR2 is YNFKEQ. The CDR3 is made up of 14 amino acids. Unmatched junction bases numbered 7, after V lost 7 bases and J lost 5 bases. The CDR3 region is CASTPRDRGYGYTF. CDR3 sequence (DNA): TGTGCCAGCACCCCTCGGGACAGGGGTTATGGCTACACCTTC.

The chain links TRBV25-1 to TRBJ2-2; 8 positions match TRBD2. From germline, CDR1 is MGHDK and CDR2 SYGVNS. This CDR3 comprises 13 residues. J lost 6 bases, V lost 7 bases, and 4 bases had no gene match. CDR3 sequence (DNA): TGTGCCAGCACGGGACTAGTCGCCGGGGAGCTGTTTTTT. It yields the protein CASTGLVAGELFF.

The chain carries TRBV6-1 and TRBJ2-1, with D tentatively TRBD1 (6 bases). The CDR3 is 14 amino acids. Germline V lookup: CDR1 MNHNS, CDR2 SASEGT. The V end was cut by 8 bases, the J end by 4 bases, with 15 bases between. The CDR3 region is CASSLTGSYNEQFF. CDR3 DNA sequence: TGTGCCAGCTCTCTTACAGGGAGTTACAATGAGCAGTTCTTC.

The chain employs TRBV30 and TRBJ1-3; a weak D match, TRBD1 (5 bases). V dropped 5 bases and J dropped 3 bases, with 11 bases sitting between them. Germline CDR1 is GTSNPN and CDR2 is SVGIG (reference sequence). The length of the CDR3 is 13 residues. The CDR3 coding sequence is TGTGCCTGGGGGCAGGGTATTGGAAACACCATATATTTT. Translating it yields CAWGQGIGNTIYF.

The chain couples TRBV18 to TRBJ2-7; weak D call: TRBD2 (5 bases). This CDR3 has 14 residues. V lost 2 bases to trimming and J lost 6 bases, with 14 bases between them. Germline loops: CDR1 KGHSH, CDR2 LQKENI. CDR3: CASSPWSRGSEQYF. Here the CDR3 DNA reads TGTGCCAGCTCACCATGGTCTCGGGGTTCCGAGCAGTACTTC.

V and J are TRBV27 and TRBJ2-3, with unresolved D. From germline, CDR1 is MNHEY and CDR2 SMNVEV (reference sequence). This CDR3 contains 16 residues. V was trimmed by 4 bases and J by 1 base, leaving 15 bases between them. The CDR3 nucleotides are TGTGCCAGCAGTTCACCCCGAGCCTGGGGCACAGATACGCAGTATTTT. Amino acids: CASSSPRAWGTDTQYF.

CDR3 sequence reads: CASSEAAGTYNEQFF. In nucleotides, the CDR3 is TGTGCCAGCAGTGAAGCCGCGGGGACCTACAATGAGCAGTTCTTC. The V and J genes are TRBV6-1 and TRBJ2-1, with D maybe TRBD2 (6 bases). V was shortened by 0 bases and J by 2 bases, with 8 bases between the two germline ends. The germline V gene encodes CDR1 MNHNS and CDR2 SASEGT. This CDR3 is built from 15 residues.

With respect to this clone: One junction end does not reproduce the germline sequence, and a read error may be involved. This rearrangement joins TRBV6-5 to TRBJ1-1, with a possible D match to TRBD1 (5 bases). Looked up from germline, CDR1 is MNHEY and CDR2 is SVGAGI. This CDR3 spans 15 amino acids. The CDR3 loop is CASSYFDSGNPEAFF. The CDR3 DNA reads TGTGCCAGCAGCTACTTTGACAGCGGTAACCCTGAAGCTTTCTTT.

This clone has more than one count but fewer than ten. The chain uses TRBV10-3 and TRBJ2-1, with 11 bases matching TRBD2. This CDR3 is built from 16 residues. The V and J ends lost 11 bases and 3 bases, in that order; junction bases with no gene match: 12. CDR1 ENHRY and CDR2 SYGVKD come from the germline V gene. The CDR3 nucleotides read TGTGCCGTTCGAGGAACTAGCGGGAGTAGCTACAATGAGCAGTTCTTC. It yields the protein CAVRGTSGSSYNEQFF.

The chain joins TRBV5-1 to TRBJ1-2; perhaps TRBD1 as D (6 bases). Between the trimmed V and J ends, which lost 4 bases and 5 bases, there was a span of 24 bases. The CDR3 contains 17 residues. Germline V CDR1 and CDR2: SGHRS, YFSETQ. The CDR3 nucleotides read TGCGCCAGCAGCCCGTCTACGGGACAAACCTTCGGGTATGGCTACACCTTC. Translating it yields CASSPSTGQTFGYGYTF.

The rearrangement uses TRBV7-6 and TRBJ2-3; possibly TRBD1 for D (5 bases). Per the germline V gene, CDR1 is SGHVS and CDR2 is FNYEAQ. This CDR3 is 12 amino acids long. V shed 5 bases and J shed 5 bases, with 8 bases lying between them. CDR3 bases: TGTGCCAGCAGCCGGCAGGGAGATACGCAGTATTTT. The encoded protein is CASSRQGDTQYF.

V and J are TRBV5-1 and TRBJ1-4; D is unresolved. V was pared by 2 bases and J by 8 bases, with 10 bases between. CDR1 and CDR2 from the germline V gene are SGHRS and YFSETQ. CDR3 length: 13 residues. For the CDR3, the DNA is TGCGCCAGCAGCTTAGAGGGTATGGAAAAACTGTTTTTT. Its protein is CASSLEGMEKLFF.

This clone was observed a handful of times. J is TRBJ2-1 and V is TRBV27; D is perhaps TRBD2 (6 bases). Germline V gives CDR1 MNHEY, CDR2 SMNVEV (reference sequence). V dropped 7 bases and J dropped 4 bases, with 29 bases sitting between them. This CDR3 has 19 residues. The DNA of the CDR3 is TGTGCCAGCACTCTCGACTCGCATGGAGGGCCCTTCTCTTACAATGAGCAGTTCTTC. Amino acids: CASTLDSHGGPFSYNEQFF.

CDR3: CASSLRGQGSYEQYV. CDR3 in DNA: TGTGCCAGCAGCTTGAGGGGCCAGGGCTCCTACGAGCAGTACGTC. This sequence joins TRBV5-5 and TRBJ2-7; TRBD1 might be the D (5 bases). Germline CDR1 and CDR2: SGHKS and YYEKEE (reference sequence). V was shortened by 1 base and J by 0 bases, with 11 bases between the two germline ends. The CDR3 has 15 residues.

The CDR3 DNA reads TGCGCCAGCAGAGACAGGGCACAAGAGACCCAGTACTTC. Protein product: CASRDRAQETQYF. J is TRBJ2-5 and V is TRBV5-1; 7 nucleotides agree with TRBD1. Germline V gene lookup returns CDR1 SGHRS and CDR2 YFSETQ. V gave up 5 bases and J gave up 2 bases; unmatched junction bases: 3. There are 13 residues in the CDR3.

This CDR3 is CASSRNTGSPLHF. The CDR3 DNA follows: TGTGCCAGCAGCCGTAATACGGGTTCACCCCTCCACTTT. This rearrangement joins TRBV7-2 to TRBJ1-6; no firm D call. Between the trimmed V and J ends, which lost 5 bases and 9 bases, there was a span of 11 bases. Germline lookup yields CDR1 SGHTA and CDR2 FQGNSA. CDR3 length: 13 residues.

The rearrangement joins TRBV7-9 to TRBJ2-2; D is unclear. Germline-derived CDR1 and CDR2 are SEHNR and FQNEAQ (reference sequence). Deletions cut 4 bases from V and 6 bases from J, with 12 bases between. The CDR3 covers 14 residues. This chain's CDR3 is CASSSPIYAGELFF. The CDR3 DNA sequence: TGTGCCAGCAGCTCCCCGATTTATGCCGGGGAGCTGTTTTTT.

The CDR3 is CASTRGNLTPGYTF. The CDR3 nucleotides are TGTGCCAGCACCCGGGGGAACCTTACCCCTGGCTACACCTTC. This sequence joins TRBV2 and TRBJ1-2, with D perhaps TRBD1 (5 bases). CDR1 SNHLY and CDR2 FYNNEI come from the germline V gene. The ends were cut back, 7 bases at V and 7 bases at J, with 19 bases in the middle. The CDR3 totals 14 residues.

The chain links TRBV2 to TRBJ2-1; TRBD1 matches at 7 bases. In germline, CDR1 is SNHLY, CDR2 FYNNEI. The CDR3 has 14 residues. V lost 6 bases and J lost 1; bases outside the gene matches: 3. CDR3 sequence: CASSRDSSYNEQFF. The CDR3 coding sequence is TGTGCCAGCAGCCGGGACAGTTCCTACAATGAGCAGTTCTTC.

The V and J genes are TRBV6-5 and TRBJ2-7; possible D gene TRBD2, 6 bases. The CDR3 is made up of 16 amino acids. From germline, CDR1 is MNHEY and CDR2 SVGAGI. V lost 4 bases and J 3 bases, leaving 19 bases between the germline ends. CDR3 bases: TGTGCCAGCAGTTCCGGACTAAGCGTAAACCGCTACGAGCAGTACGTC. Protein product: CASSSGLSVNRYEQYV.

The chain employs TRBV7-3 and TRBJ1-1; TRBD1 aligns across 8 bases. The V and J ends lost 5 bases and 3 bases, in that order; junction bases with no gene match: 5. Germline V gene sequence: CDR1 SGHTA, CDR2 FQGTGA. The CDR3 contains 14 residues. CDR3 sequence: CASSRGQGDTEAFF. For the CDR3, the DNA is TGTGCCAGCAGCCGCGGACAGGGCGACACTGAAGCTTTCTTT.

The V call is TRBV19, the J call TRBJ1-1, with D hard to call. Between the trimmed V and J ends, which lost 3 bases and 3 bases, there was a span of 11 bases. From germline, CDR1 is LNHDA and CDR2 SQIVND (reference sequence). The CDR3 consists of 14 residues. Written as DNA, the CDR3 is TGTGCCAGTAGTATCCAACCGTACTACACTGAAGCTTTCTTT. It yields the protein CASSIQPYYTEAFF.

The chain recombines TRBV9 with TRBJ1-2; TRBD1 matches 9 bases. CDR3 length: 13 amino acids. V lost 3 bases to trimming and J lost 7 bases; unmatched junction nucleotides: 4. Germline assignment: CDR1 SGDLS and CDR2 YYNGEE. CDR3 amino acids: CASSARTGVGYTF. As DNA, the CDR3 is TGTGCCAGCAGCGCCAGGACAGGGGTTGGCTACACCTTC.

This rearrangement joins TRBV30 to TRBJ2-1, with D tentatively TRBD2 (5 bases). CDR1 is GTSNPN and CDR2 is SVGIG in the germline V gene (reference sequence). The CDR3 length is 16 residues. V lost 0 bases to trimming and J lost 0 bases, with 12 bases between them. The CDR3 is CAWSVLVRDSYNEQFF. For the CDR3, the DNA is TGTGCCTGGAGTGTACTAGTTCGGGACTCCTACAATGAGCAGTTCTTC.

This chain connects TRBV5-1 to TRBJ2-5, with 9 bases that match TRBD1. The ends lost 4 bases at V and 2 bases at J; junction bases unmatched: 6. Germline-derived CDR1 and CDR2 are SGHRS and YFSETQ. CDR3 size: 15 residues. The CDR3 loop is CASSRGQGSQETQYF. The CDR3 bases are TGCGCCAGCAGCCGGGGACAGGGTTCTCAAGAGACCCAGTACTTC.

There are a few counts of this clone. The chain recombines TRBV7-9 with TRBJ2-1; a weak D match, TRBD2 (5 bases). Trimming cost V 8 bases and J 8 bases, with 16 bases left between them. Germline CDR1 and CDR2: SEHNR and FQNEAQ (reference sequence). CDR3 length equals 13 residues. The CDR3 here is CASRTLVEDEQFF. CDR3 coding DNA: TGTGCCAGCCGAACACTAGTAGAGGATGAGCAGTTCTTC.